A selection of T cell receptor beta chains follows, all from one sample in a study of T cells in Graves' hyperthyroidism and ophthalmopathy. TCRdb processed the multiplex PCR reads anew with MiXCR; each CDR3 protein has one entry. The table lists 350,000 to 450,000 distinct CDR3 sequences, over 11% of them singletons. Source material: blood. Receptors originate from a woman aged 55 to 70 with Graves' hyperthyroidism. CDR3s include the opening cysteine and the closing phenylalanine or tryptophan. D genes are given only for firm matches. Some rows mark clone size as missing; the rest say once, few, many or name a class of expanded clone.

v_call	clone_size	d_call	j_call	cdr3_nt	cdr3_aa
TRBV6-1	many	TRBD1	TRBJ1-2	TGTGCCAGCACCTCCTTGGGACAGCCCTATGGCTACACCTTC	CASTSLGQPYGYTF
TRBV27	once	-	TRBJ2-7	TGTGCCAGCAGTTTAAAACTGGGGGACGAGCAGTACTTC	CASSLKLGDEQYF
TRBV6-6	many	-	TRBJ2-1	TGTGCCAGCAGTTACTCAAAAGAGCAGTTCTTC	CASSYSKEQFF
TRBV11-3	many	-	TRBJ2-2	TGTGCCAGCAGCCTTCAGGGGATGAACACCGGGGAGCTGTTTTTT	CASSLQGMNTGELFF
TRBV11-2	many	TRBD2	TRBJ2-3	TGTGCCAGCAGCTTGGGACTAGCGGGAGTGGCAGATACGCAGTATTTT	CASSLGLAGVADTQYF
TRBV19	-	TRBD1	TRBJ2-3	TGTGCCAGTAGTATAGGAGCCGGGACAGGGACCACAGATACGCAGTATTTT	CASSIGAGTGTTDTQYF
TRBV7-2	few	-	TRBJ2-3	TGTGCCAGCAGCTTAGCGGCGGGGATCGCAGATACGCAGTATTTT	CASSLAAGIADTQYF
TRBV3-1	many	-	TRBJ2-7	TGTGCCAGCAGCCAAGTAGCCGGGACCGAGCAGTACTTC	CASSQVAGTEQYF
TRBV6-1	many	-	TRBJ1-2	TGTGCCAGCAGTGCGCACGGGACCTATGGCTACACCTTC	CASSAHGTYGYTF
TRBV6-1	-	TRBD2	TRBJ2-7	TGTGCCAGCAGGGGGGGGCTAGCGGGAGGCGAGCAGTACTTC	CASRGGLAGGEQYF
TRBV29-1	few	-	TRBJ1-1	TGCAGCGTTGAAAGGGGGGGTGCGGCGAACACTGAAGCTTTCTTT	CSVERGGAANTEAFF
TRBV7-8	-	-	TRBJ2-7	TGTGCCAGCAGCAAAAAGGGCTACGAGCAGTACTTC	CASSKKGYEQYF
TRBV7-9	many	TRBD2	TRBJ2-7	TGTGCCAGCAGCTCGCTAGCGGACTCCTACGAGCAGTACTTC	CASSSLADSYEQYF
TRBV19	many	-	TRBJ2-3	TGTGCCAGTAGTATAGACGAATTCGAAACGCAGTATTTT	CASSIDEFETQYF
TRBV20-1	many	-	TRBJ1-5	TGCAGTGCTAGTGCTTGGAGCTTTGGGAGCAATCAGCCCCAGCATTTT	CSASAWSFGSNQPQHF
TRBV6-9	once	-	TRBJ1-5	TGTGCCAGCAGTTACGGGGGGGCGGGGGGTTGGGGTCAGCCCCAGCATTTT	CASSYGGAGGWGQPQHF
TRBV7-3	many	TRBD1	TRBJ1-2	TGTGCCAGCAGTCCACAGGGGTCCGGCTATGGCTACACCTTC	CASSPQGSGYGYTF
TRBV18	few	TRBD1	TRBJ1-1	TGTGCCAGCCCACCACCGGGACAGGGGAAAGGGGATGCTTTCTTT	CASPPPGQGKGDAFF
TRBV6-1	many	-	TRBJ1-2	TGTGCCAGCAGTTATGACAGCTCCTATGGCTACACCTTC	CASSYDSSYGYTF
TRBV29-1	many	-	TRBJ1-3	TGCAGCGTTAGTAATCGCAGGGGAGCTGGAAACACCATATATTTT	CSVSNRRGAGNTIYF
TRBV19	-	-	TRBJ2-7	TGTGCCCTTTGGGAAGGGGATTCCTACGAGCAGTACTTC	CALWEGDSYEQYF
TRBV7-9	-	-	TRBJ1-5	TGTGCAGCAGTCCTCTTTCCCACAGGGTGGAATCAGCCCCAGCATTTT	CAAVLFPTGWNQPQHF
TRBV12-3/TRBV12-4	-	TRBD1	TRBJ2-7	TGTGCCAGCAGCCCCGGGACAGAACAATGGGAGCAGTACTTC	CASSPGTEQWEQYF
TRBV20-1	once	-	TRBJ2-1	TGCAGTGCGAGGGGCTCCGTCAATGAGCAGTTCTTC	CSARGSVNEQFF
TRBV24-1	-	TRBD2	TRBJ2-1	TGTGCCACCAGTGATACCGGGACTAGCGGGAGGAGTATGTCCTACAATGAGCAGTTCTTC	CATSDTGTSGRSMSYNEQFF
TRBV5-1	-	TRBD1	TRBJ1-2	TGCGCCAGCAGCTGGGGGACAGGGAGGGTTGGCTACACCTTC	CASSWGTGRVGYTF
TRBV6-1	many	-	TRBJ2-3	TGTGCCAGCAGTTATCTTACCAGCACAGATACGCAGTATTTT	CASSYLTSTDTQYF
TRBV19	-	-	TRBJ1-5	TGTGCCAGTAGTTCCTCAGTTGGCAGCAATCAGCCCCAGCATTTT	CASSSSVGSNQPQHF
TRBV20-1	many	-	TRBJ2-1	TGCAGTGCTAGAGACCCCCGACCTGACAATGAGCAGTTCTTC	CSARDPRPDNEQFF
TRBV12-3/TRBV12-4	many	TRBD1	TRBJ2-3	TGTGCCAGCAGTCCGGGACAGGGGAACGCAGATACGCAGTATTTT	CASSPGQGNADTQYF
TRBV6-1	-	TRBD1	TRBJ2-1	TGTGCCAGCAGCGTGACAGGGGGCGGTGAGCAGTTCTTC	CASSVTGGGEQFF
TRBV19	few	-	TRBJ2-4	TGTGCCAGTATGGAGTCTCTAGCCAAAAACATTCAGTACTTC	CASMESLAKNIQYF
TRBV5-1	few	-	TRBJ2-7	TGCGCCAGCAGCTTGTTAGGACAGAGCTACGAGCAGTACTTC	CASSLLGQSYEQYF
TRBV18	-	-	TRBJ2-3	TGTGCCAGCTCACCACGGGGCGGGAGCACAGATACGCAGTATTTT	CASSPRGGSTDTQYF
TRBV12-3/TRBV12-4	many	-	TRBJ1-2	TGTGCCAGCAGAATTCACGGGACCGTCTATGGCTACACCTTC	CASRIHGTVYGYTF
TRBV27	many	TRBD2	TRBJ2-3	TGTGCCAGCAGTCCCGGACTAGCGGGAGTGGTAGATACGCAGTATTTT	CASSPGLAGVVDTQYF
TRBV12-3/TRBV12-4	many	-	TRBJ2-1	TGTGCCAGCAGCACATACGATGAGCAGTTCTTC	CASSTYDEQFF
TRBV28	many	-	TRBJ2-5	TGTGCCAGCATAGGGGCAGGAGGCTTCCAAGAGACCCAGTACTTC	CASIGAGGFQETQYF
TRBV7-2	-	-	TRBJ2-1	TGTGCCAGCAGCTTAGCTCGGGAGGAGCAGTTCTTC	CASSLAREEQFF
TRBV24-1	few	TRBD1	TRBJ1-1	TGTGCCACCAGTGTTCAGGGGGGTACTGAAGCTTTCTTT	CATSVQGGTEAFF
TRBV7-9	-	-	TRBJ2-1	TGTGCCAGCAGCCAAGATGGATTAAGCTCCTACAATGAGCAGTTCTTC	CASSQDGLSSYNEQFF
TRBV30	few	TRBD1	TRBJ1-1	TGTGCCTCTTCAGGGGGGTTTAGCACTGAAGCTTTCTTT	CASSGGFSTEAFF
TRBV29-1	few	TRBD1	TRBJ1-2	TGCAGCGTTGCACGGACAGGGCGGGACTATGGCTACACCTTC	CSVARTGRDYGYTF
TRBV12-3/TRBV12-4	many	-	TRBJ1-1	TGTGCCAGCAGCCCAAGGTGGGTCTCTGAAGCTTTCTTT	CASSPRWVSEAFF
TRBV11-3	few	-	TRBJ2-7	TGTGCCAGCAGCTTAGCAGGCCGAGAGGACTACGAGCAGTACTTC	CASSLAGREDYEQYF
TRBV7-6	few	TRBD2	TRBJ2-5	TGTGCCAGCAGCTACTCTCGGGCTAGCGGGAGTCAGACCCAGTACTTC	CASSYSRASGSQTQYF